These T cell receptor beta chains were read from a single sample in a study of blood T cell repertoires in COVID-19. Sequenced by immunoSEQ multiplex PCR; TCRdb stores in-frame clones only, minus some. This sample has around 80,000 clones, with about 70% found just once. Sequencing was done on a sample of peripheral blood. All receptors derive from a man aged 50 or older with active or convalescent COVID-19. The CDR3 runs from the conserved cysteine through the conserved F or W. Fields, in order: D gene, J gene, V gene, clone size, CDR3 DNA, CDR3 protein. A D gene is named only where the DNA matches it firmly. Only some rows state a clone size, as once, few, many or a class for expanded clones.

>TRBD1|TRBJ1-1|TRBV6-2/TRBV6-3|-
TGTGCCAGCAGTCCCCTCGGGACAGACTTTATGAACACTGAAGCTTTCTTT
CASSPLGTDFMNTEAFF
>TRBD2|TRBJ2-7|TRBV11-2|-
TGTGCCAGCAGCTTCGGGACTAGCGGGGCCTACGAGCAGTACTTC
CASSFGTSGAYEQYF
>TRBD1|TRBJ1-1|TRBV5-1|once
TGCGCCAGCAGAATCCAGCCGGGACAGCTGAACACTGAAGCTTTCTTT
CASRIQPGQLNTEAFF
>TRBD2|TRBJ2-1|TRBV30|-
TGTGCCTGGAGTGAGTGGGGGGGTTACAATGAGCAGTTCTTC
CAWSEWGGYNEQFF
>-|TRBJ1-5|TRBV6-4|-
TGTGCCAGCAGTCTCCGGGGTAAAGGGAATCAGCCCCAGCATTTT
CASSLRGKGNQPQHF
>TRBD1|TRBJ1-3|TRBV12-5|-
TGTGCTAGTGGTTTATCACAGGGGGACTCTGGAAACACCATATATTTT
CASGLSQGDSGNTIYF
>TRBD2|TRBJ2-1|TRBV4-3|-
TGCGCCAGCAGCGCTGGGGGGGGACTCTACAATGAGCAGTTCTTC
CASSAGGGLYNEQFF
>-|TRBJ2-3|TRBV3-1/TRBV3-2|-
TGTGCCAGCAGCCCCGCTCATAGAGATACGCAGTATTTT
CASSPAHRDTQYF
>TRBD1|TRBJ1-6|TRBV6-2/TRBV6-3|few
TGTGCCAGCAGTGTCAGGGGGGAAGATTCACCCCTCCACTTT
CASSVRGEDSPLHF
>TRBD1|TRBJ2-7|TRBV9|-
TGTGCCAGCAGCGCGACAGGGGAAGGCTACGAGCAGTACTTC
CASSATGEGYEQYF
>-|TRBJ1-2|TRBV10-1|-
TGCGCCAGCAGAAGCGAACTCAACTATGGCTACACCTTC
CASRSELNYGYTF
>-|TRBJ2-1|TRBV20-1|-
TGCAGTGCTAGCATCTACAATGAGCAGTTCTTC
CSASIYNEQFF
>-|TRBJ1-2|TRBV7-9|-
TGTGCCAGCAGCTTAGGGACAGACTATGGCTACACCTTC
CASSLGTDYGYTF
>-|TRBJ2-5|TRBV5-1|-
TGCGCCAGCAGCTTGGCTAGAGGAGAGACCCAGTACTTC
CASSLARGETQYF
>-|TRBJ1-3|TRBV6-6|-
TGTGCCAGCAGTTGGGGACTGTTCTCTGGAAACACCATATATTTT
CASSWGLFSGNTIYF
>-|TRBJ2-3|TRBV7-9|few
TGTGCCAGCAGCGCGGACTTCACAGATACGCAGTATTTT
CASSADFTDTQYF